The text below deals with one T cell receptor (beta chain). The antigen is unknown. 5'RACE template switching produced TCR cDNA carrying a universal primer site and UMIs. TCRdb recomputed calls from the 5' RACE reads with MiXCR, one row per CDR3 protein. The sample has approximately 330,000 distinct CDR3 sequences, about 4% seen once. The ends were cut back, 4 bases at V and 8 bases at J, with 17 bases in the middle. This CDR3 is built from 15 residues. Germline V lookup: CDR1 MNHEY, CDR2 SVGEGT. The data stem from a study of T cells after yellow fever vaccination. Study observations and caveats: Post-booster repertoires again held most primary-vaccination clones (roughly 95% CD4, over 80% CD8).

The sequence was obtained from a man younger than 30 who received the YFV17D yellow fever vaccine. Material: PBMCs, obtained 5 days after the yellow fever booster vaccination. The chain couples TRBV6-2 or TRBV6-3 to TRBJ1-4; tentative D call: TRBD1 (6 bases). CDR3: CASSFRQVRGEKLFF. Here the CDR3 DNA reads TGTGCCAGCAGTTTCAGACAGGTTAGGGGCGAAAAACTGTTTTTT.